The clone carrying this T cell receptor (beta chain) turned up a few times. The antigen is unknown. V was clipped by 1 base and J by 3 bases, with 8 bases between them. Germline values: CDR1 LGHNA, CDR2 YSLEER. This CDR3 comprises 14 residues. This sample was included in a study of blood T cells in healthy people across ages. For the second PCR, which ran for about 6 to 11 cycles, a sample-barcoded 5' primer and a J-beta primer mix were used. Every cDNA molecule bore a tag from a template-switch adaptor containing 12 random nucleotides. TCRdb used MiXCR to reprocess the 5' RACE reads, holding one entry per CDR3 protein. This table holds over 1.5 million distinct CDR3 sequences, around 48% found once. Study-level results: More naive CD4+ cells and higher diversity marked long-lived donors relative to aged donors. Higher naive T cell percentage went strongly together with higher TCR beta diversity.

Aged roughly 6 to 90, donors were systemically healthy Caucasians from Russia. The clonotype comes from a woman in her forties in good health. The V and J genes are TRBV4-3 and TRBJ2-3, with D hard to call. The specimen sequenced was blood. CDR3 DNA: TGCGCCAGCAGCCAAGCCCCCCGAACAGATACGCAGTATTTT. This encodes CASSQAPRTDTQYF.